This note documents a single T cell receptor (beta chain) sequence. This CDR3 contains 16 residues. This record belongs to a study of blood T cell repertoires in COVID-19. About the study: Samples came from the United States, Italy and Spain, spanning acute and convalescent COVID-19.

In the study's own analysis: Amplification of reference gene primers was used by the study to estimate nucleated cell counts. Profiled with immunoSEQ multiplex PCR; TCRdb holds only in-frame clones, not every one. The V and J calls and clone size were taken over from that table, and D and trimming were inferred from the DNA. The table includes about 190,000 clones, approximately 91% detected once. The V and J genes are TRBV21-1 and TRBJ2-5; the table calls TRBD1, which could not be checked here. TRBV21-1 is an annotated pseudogene. This TCR was sampled from a man in his 70s with active or convalescent COVID-19. The sequenced sample consisted of peripheral blood. CDR3 sequence: CASSNPERGHRETQYF. The CDR3 bases are TGTGCCAGCAGCAACCCCGAGAGGGGACATCGGGAGACCCAGTACTTC.